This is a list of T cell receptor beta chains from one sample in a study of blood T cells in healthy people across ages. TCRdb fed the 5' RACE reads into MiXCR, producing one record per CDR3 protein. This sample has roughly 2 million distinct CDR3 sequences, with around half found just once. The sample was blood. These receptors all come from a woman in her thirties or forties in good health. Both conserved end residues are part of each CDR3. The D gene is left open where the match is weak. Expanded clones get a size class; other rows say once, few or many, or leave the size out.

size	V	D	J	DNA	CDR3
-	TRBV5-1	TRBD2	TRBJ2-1	TGCGCCAGCTCCGGGACTAGCGTTCTCAATGAGCAGTTCTTC	CASSGTSVLNEQFF
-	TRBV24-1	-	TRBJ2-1	TGTGCCACCAGTGAGGGTCTTGGGGCCCCTTACAATGAGCAGTTCTTC	CATSEGLGAPYNEQFF
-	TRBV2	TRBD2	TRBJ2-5	TGTGCCAGCATAGGACTAGCGGAGACCCAGTACTTC	CASIGLAETQYF
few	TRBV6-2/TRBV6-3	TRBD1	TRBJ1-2	TGTGCCAGCGAAGGGACAGAACTCTATGGCTACACCTTC	CASEGTELYGYTF
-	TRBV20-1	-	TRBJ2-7	TGCAGTGCTCCCCCGTCAGGGCTTAGCTCCTACGAGCAGTACTTC	CSAPPSGLSSYEQYF
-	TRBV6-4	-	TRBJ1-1	TGTGCCAGCAAATCCGGGACCCGGGGAGGTCCTGAAGCTTTCTTT	CASKSGTRGGPEAFF
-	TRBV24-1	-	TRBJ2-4	TGTGCCACCAGTGATGCAGCAGTAGCCAAAAACATTCGGTACTTC	CATSDAAVAKNIRYF
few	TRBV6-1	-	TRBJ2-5	TGTGCCAGCAGTGAAAGGCAAAGGGCTGAGACCCAGTACTTC	CASSERQRAETQYF
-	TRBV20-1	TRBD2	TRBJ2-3	TGCAGTGCTAGATTGGCGGGGGGCCCCTATAGGACAGATACGCAGTATTTT	CSARLAGGPYRTDTQYF
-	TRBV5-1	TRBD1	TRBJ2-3	TGCGCCAGCAGATCCGGGACAGGGTCTCCCTACACAGATACGCAGTATTTT	CASRSGTGSPYTDTQYF
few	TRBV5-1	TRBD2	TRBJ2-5	TGCGCCAGCAACTCAGGGACTACCCGAGAGACCCAGTACTTC	CASNSGTTRETQYF
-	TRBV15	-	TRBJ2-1	TGTGCCACCAGCAGAGGAGAGTCCTACGATGAGCAGTTCTTC	CATSRGESYDEQFF
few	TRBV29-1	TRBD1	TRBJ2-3	TGCAGCGTTCTGACAGGGACGACAGATACGCAGTATTTT	CSVLTGTTDTQYF
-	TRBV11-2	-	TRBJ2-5	TGTGCCAGCAGCCCACCCGGATTCCCGACCGGGAACCAAGAGACCCAGTACTTC	CASSPPGFPTGNQETQYF
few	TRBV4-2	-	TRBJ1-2	TGTGCCAGCAGCCAAGAAGGGATGATAGGCTACACCTTC	CASSQEGMIGYTF
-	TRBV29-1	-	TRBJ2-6	TGCAGCGTGGGGCCGGGGTTAACGGGGGCCAACGTCCTGACTTTC	CSVGPGLTGANVLTF
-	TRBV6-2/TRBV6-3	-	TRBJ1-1	TGTGCCAGCGGCGGGCAGGAGAACACTGAAGCTTTCTTT	CASGGQENTEAFF
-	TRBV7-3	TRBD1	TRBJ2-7	TGTGCCGGACAGGGATTTGCGGAGCAGTACTTC	CAGQGFAEQYF
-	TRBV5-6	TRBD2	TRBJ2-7	TGTGCCAGCAGCTTGGCCCAGGCGGGAGACTACGAGCAGTACTTC	CASSLAQAGDYEQYF
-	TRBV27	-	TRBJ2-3	TGTGCCAGCGGTCCACCAGGAGACACAGATACGCAGTATTTT	CASGPPGDTDTQYF
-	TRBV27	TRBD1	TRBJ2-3	TGTGCCAGCAGTGCGCAACAGGGGTGGGGCACAGATACGCAGTATTTT	CASSAQQGWGTDTQYF
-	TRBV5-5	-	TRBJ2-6	TGTGCCAGCAGCTTGGCCGCAGGGGCACGGCTAGGAGGGGCCAACGTCCTGACTTTC	CASSLAAGARLGGANVLTF
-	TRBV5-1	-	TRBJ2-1	TGCGCCAGCAGCTTGGCGGCGGGTTCCGATGAGCAGTTCTTC	CASSLAAGSDEQFF